A single sample is the source of the 10 T cell receptor beta chains below, sequenced in a study of T cell changes during pregnancy in multiple sclerosis (dated by TCRdb to about 2019). Library preparation was by the immunoSEQ multiplex PCR assay. TCRdb carries this immuneACCESS record with in-frame sequences only. Its versions omit some clonotypes, under half of them owing to an unresolved V gene in the studies checked, with the rest unexplained. The sample yields 50,000 to 60,000 clones; less than 95% were counted once. Clones ranked in the top ten supply 2.2% of the sample. The sample consisted of peripheral blood, taken in the first trimester of pregnancy. Receptors were obtained from a female donor in good health, enrolled as a control in a pregnancy study.

This clone was recorded once. The genes are TRBV6-1 and TRBJ1-4; TRBD1 might be the D (5 bases). CDR3 length: 16 amino acids. Trimming left V 2 bases short and J 5 bases short, with 15 bases between. Germline loops: CDR1 MNHNS, CDR2 SASEGT. The CDR3 coding sequence is TGTGCCAGCAGTGAACTCGGGGGTCAGTCAAATGAAAAACTGTTTTTT. Amino acid sequence: CASSELGGQSNEKLFF.

The CDR3 spells CASSQDEDRGNQPQHF. CDR3 in DNA: TGTGCCAGCAGCCAAGACGAGGACAGGGGCAATCAGCCCCAGCATTTT. The chain links TRBV4-2 to TRBJ1-5; 8 bases are a match to TRBD1. Germline values: CDR1 LGHNA, CDR2 YNFKEQ. This CDR3 has 16 amino acids. Losses at the gene ends were 0 bases for V and 2 bases for J; bases not matched to a gene: 3.

The chain is built from TRBV9 and TRBJ1-1, with TRBD1 matching 7 bases. V trimming: 0 bases; J trimming: 0 bases; junction bases outside the gene matches: 8. This CDR3 has 17 residues. Germline V gives CDR1 SGDLS, CDR2 YYNGEE. For the CDR3, the DNA is TGTGCCAGCAGCGTAGCTGGTTCGAGGGGGCTGAACACTGAAGCTTTCTTT. This codes for CASSVAGSRGLNTEAFF.

This chain joins TRBV27 and TRBJ2-3; D remains unclear. Trimming cost V 5 bases and J 1 base, with 16 bases left between them. Germline V lookup: CDR1 MNHEY, CDR2 SMNVEV (reference sequence). CDR3 length equals 16 residues. For the CDR3, the DNA is TGTGCCAGCAGTCCCAGTCCCTTCATGGGCACAGATACGCAGTATTTT. It specifies CASSPSPFMGTDTQYF.

The chain has TRBV13 and TRBJ2-5, with D possibly being TRBD1 (5 bases). The CDR3 has 16 residues. The germline V and J ends were trimmed by 0 bases and 3 bases, with 14 bases remaining between them. Germline V gene lookup returns CDR1 PRHDT and CDR2 FYEKMQ (reference sequence). The CDR3 region is CASSLGLSPREETQYF. The CDR3 nucleotides read TGTGCCAGCAGCTTAGGCCTTTCCCCCAGGGAAGAGACCCAGTACTTC.

The gene calls are TRBV15 and TRBJ2-1; 8 nucleotides align to TRBD2. Germline V gene data show CDR1 as LNHNV and CDR2 as YYDKDF (reference sequence). Germline trimming cut 3 bases from V and 4 bases from J; bases unmatched to any gene: 8. The CDR3 is 16 residues long. The CDR3 loop is CATSSQDTSGYNEQFF. CDR3 nucleotide sequence: TGTGCCACCAGCAGTCAAGACACTAGCGGATACAATGAGCAGTTCTTC.

This chain joins TRBV5-6 and TRBJ1-6; a possible D gene is TRBD1 (5 bases). Trimming shortened V by 0 bases and J by 7 bases, and 11 bases separated the two germline ends. From germline, CDR1 is SGHDT and CDR2 YYEEEE. The CDR3 sequence is 15 residues long. CDR3 sequence: CASSLGGLRNSPLHF. For the CDR3, the DNA is TGTGCCAGCAGCTTGGGGGGACTCCGCAATTCACCCCTCCACTTT. Full variable domain (outside the CDR3, taken from reference TRBV5-6 and TRBJ1-6): DAGVTQSPTHLIKTRGQQVTLRCSPKSGHDTVSWYQQALGQGPQFIFQYYEEEERQRGNFPDRFSGHQFPNYSSELNVNALLLGDSALYLCASSLGGLRNSPLHFGNGTRLTVT.

J is TRBJ2-7 and V is TRBV5-6; D remains unclear. Trimming cost V 4 bases and J 0 bases, with 8 bases left between them. The CDR3 sequence is 13 residues long. CDR1 and CDR2 from the germline V gene are SGHDT and YYEEEE. In DNA form, the CDR3 reads TGTGCCAGCAGCCTCCAGTACTCCTACGAGCAGTACTTC. This translates into CASSLQYSYEQYF.

The chain uses TRBV7-2 and TRBJ1-1, with a tentative D call TRBD1 (5 bases). V was pared by 4 bases and J by 1 base, with 10 bases between. CDR1 and CDR2 from the germline V gene are SGHTA and FQGNSA. The CDR3 contains 14 residues. The CDR3 region is CASSYRNPNTEAFF. In nucleotides, the CDR3 is TGTGCCAGCAGCTACAGGAACCCGAACACTGAAGCTTTCTTT.

CDR3 protein: CASSFSGSETQYF. CDR3 DNA: TGTGCCAGCAGCTTTAGCGGGAGTGAGACCCAGTACTTC. This rearrangement joins TRBV11-2 to TRBJ2-5; 9 nucleotides line up with TRBD2. There are 13 residues in the CDR3. The germline V gene has CDR1 SGHAT and CDR2 FQNNGV. J gave up 5 bases and V 3 bases, and 1 base lay outside the gene matches.